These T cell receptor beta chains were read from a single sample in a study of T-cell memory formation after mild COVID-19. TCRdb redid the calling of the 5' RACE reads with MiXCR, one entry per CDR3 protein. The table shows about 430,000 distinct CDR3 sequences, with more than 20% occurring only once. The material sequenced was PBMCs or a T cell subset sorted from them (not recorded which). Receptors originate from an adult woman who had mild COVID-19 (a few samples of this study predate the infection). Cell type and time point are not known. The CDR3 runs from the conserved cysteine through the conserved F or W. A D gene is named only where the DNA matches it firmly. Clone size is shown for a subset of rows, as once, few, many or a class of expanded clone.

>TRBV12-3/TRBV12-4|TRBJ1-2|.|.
CASSIRGRDTWDGYTF
TGTGCCAGCAGTATTAGGGGCCGGGACACCTGGGATGGCTACACCTTC
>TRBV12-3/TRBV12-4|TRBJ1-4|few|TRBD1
CASSLVGGGTGLVTNEKLFF
TGTGCCAGCAGTTTGGTCGGGGGGGGGACAGGGCTGGTGACTAATGAAAAACTGTTTTTT
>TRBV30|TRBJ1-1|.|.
CAWTEVGTEAFF
TGTGCCTGGACTGAGGTGGGCACTGAAGCTTTCTTT
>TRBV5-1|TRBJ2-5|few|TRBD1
CASSGGQPSGETQYF
TGCGCCAGCAGCGGGGGACAGCCCTCAGGAGAGACCCAGTACTTC
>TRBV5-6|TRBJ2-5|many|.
CASSLGRWGETQYF
TGTGCCAGCAGCTTGGGGCGTTGGGGAGAGACCCAGTACTTC
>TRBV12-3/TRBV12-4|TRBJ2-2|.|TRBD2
CASSFRLAGNTGELFF
TGTGCCAGCAGTTTCAGGCTAGCGGGTAACACCGGGGAGCTGTTTTTT
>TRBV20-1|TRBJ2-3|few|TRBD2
CSAELTLQRDLPDTQYF
TGCAGTGCCGAACTGACCCTCCAGCGGGACCTCCCAGATACGCAGTATTTT
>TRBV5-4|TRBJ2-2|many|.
CASSLGREWTGELFF
TGTGCCAGCAGCTTGGGCCGGGAGTGGACCGGGGAGCTGTTTTTT
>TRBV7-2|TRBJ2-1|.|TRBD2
CASSTTSGRAGEQFF
TGTGCCAGCAGCACCACAAGCGGGAGGGCTGGTGAGCAGTTCTTC
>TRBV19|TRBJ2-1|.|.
CASSKARQGPETGYNEQFF
TGTGCCAGTAGTAAAGCTCGGCAGGGGCCGGAAACAGGGTACAATGAGCAGTTCTTC
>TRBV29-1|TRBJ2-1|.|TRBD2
CSVESSGGAGEFF
TGCAGCGTTGAATCTAGCGGGGGGGCCGGCGAGTTCTTC
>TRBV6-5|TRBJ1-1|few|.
CASSYSSQERSTEAFF
TGTGCCAGCAGTTACTCATCACAGGAGCGGAGCACTGAAGCTTTCTTT
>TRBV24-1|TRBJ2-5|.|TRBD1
CATSRQGQTQYF
TGTGCCACCAGCAGACAGGGTCAGACCCAGTACTTC
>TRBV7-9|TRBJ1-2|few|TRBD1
CASSLGGGQNYGYTF
TGTGCCAGCAGCTTAGGAGGGGGCCAAAACTATGGCTACACCTTC
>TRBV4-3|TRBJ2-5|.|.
CASSKSVYMETQYF
TGCGCCAGCAGCAAGAGTGTTTATATGGAGACCCAGTACTTC
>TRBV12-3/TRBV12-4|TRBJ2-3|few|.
CASSKKGGEWRSTDTQYF
TGTGCCAGCAGTAAGAAGGGCGGGGAGTGGAGAAGCACAGATACGCAGTATTTT
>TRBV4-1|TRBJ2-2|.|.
CASSQAGHLGTGELFF
TGCGCCAGCAGCCAAGCGGGCCACCTGGGCACCGGGGAGCTGTTTTTT
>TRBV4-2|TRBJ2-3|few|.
CASSQDRRADTQYF
TGTGCCAGCAGCCAAGACCGGAGGGCAGATACGCAGTATTTT
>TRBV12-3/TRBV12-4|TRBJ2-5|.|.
CASSLAHLQETQYF
TGTGCCAGCAGTTTAGCACATCTCCAAGAGACCCAGTACTTC
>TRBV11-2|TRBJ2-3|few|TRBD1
CASSFLPGQGTDTQYF
TGTGCCAGCAGCTTCCTCCCGGGACAGGGAACAGATACGCAGTATTTT
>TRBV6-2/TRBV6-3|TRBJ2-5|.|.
CASSYSRGRQETQYF
TGTGCCAGCAGTTACTCCCGGGGTCGACAAGAGACCCAGTACTTC
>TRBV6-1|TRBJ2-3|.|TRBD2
CASSGKILLAGADTQYF
TGTGCCAGCAGCGGGAAGATTTTACTAGCGGGCGCAGATACGCAGTATTTT
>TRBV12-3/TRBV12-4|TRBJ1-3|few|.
CASGVSSGNTIYF
TGTGCCAGCGGGGTTAGCTCTGGAAACACCATATATTTT
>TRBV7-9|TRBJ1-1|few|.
CASDGGISEAFF
TGTGCCAGCGATGGGGGGATCTCTGAAGCTTTCTTT
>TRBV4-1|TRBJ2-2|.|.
CASSPDSGELFF
TGCGCCAGCAGCCCCGACTCCGGGGAGCTGTTTTTT
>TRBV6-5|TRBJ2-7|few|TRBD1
CASGPGTGAYEQYF
TGTGCCAGCGGACCCGGGACAGGGGCCTACGAGCAGTACTTC
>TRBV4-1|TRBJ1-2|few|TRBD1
CASSPRDRGDYGYTF
TGCGCCAGCAGCCCCAGGGACAGGGGGGACTATGGCTACACCTTC